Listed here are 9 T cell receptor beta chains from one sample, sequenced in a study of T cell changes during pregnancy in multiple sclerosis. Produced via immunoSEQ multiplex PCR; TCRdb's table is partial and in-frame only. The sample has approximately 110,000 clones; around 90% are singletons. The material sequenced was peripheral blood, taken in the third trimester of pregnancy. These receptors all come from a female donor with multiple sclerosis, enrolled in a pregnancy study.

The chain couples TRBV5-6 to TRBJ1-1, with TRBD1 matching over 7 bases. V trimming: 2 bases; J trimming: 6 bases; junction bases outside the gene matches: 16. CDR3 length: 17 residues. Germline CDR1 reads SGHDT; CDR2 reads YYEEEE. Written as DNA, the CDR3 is TGTGCCAGCAGCTTTAGGGGGCTCCGAACCCAAATCGCTGAAGCTTTCTTT. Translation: CASSFRGLRTQIAEAFF.

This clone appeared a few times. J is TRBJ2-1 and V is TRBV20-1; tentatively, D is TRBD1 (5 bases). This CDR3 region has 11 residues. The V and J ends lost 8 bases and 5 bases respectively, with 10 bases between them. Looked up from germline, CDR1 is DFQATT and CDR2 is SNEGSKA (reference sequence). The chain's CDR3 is CSPDSHNEQFF. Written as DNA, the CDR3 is TGCAGTCCCGACAGCCACAATGAGCAGTTCTTC.

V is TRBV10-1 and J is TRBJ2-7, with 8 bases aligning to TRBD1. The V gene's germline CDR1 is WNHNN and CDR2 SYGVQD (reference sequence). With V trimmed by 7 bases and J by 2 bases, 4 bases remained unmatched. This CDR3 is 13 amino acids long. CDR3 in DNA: TGCGCCAGCACCTCCAGGGGGCCCTACGAGCAGTACTTC. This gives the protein CASTSRGPYEQYF.

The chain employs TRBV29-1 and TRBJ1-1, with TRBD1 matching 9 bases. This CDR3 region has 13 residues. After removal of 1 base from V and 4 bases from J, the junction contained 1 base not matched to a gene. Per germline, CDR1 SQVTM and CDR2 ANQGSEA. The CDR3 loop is CSVEGGQGTEAFF. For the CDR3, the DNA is TGCAGCGTTGAAGGGGGACAGGGCACTGAAGCTTTCTTT.

In DNA, the CDR3 is TGTGCCAGCAGGGGGAGTCCGGCAAGGAACACTGAAGCTTTCTTT. Translation: CASRGSPARNTEAFF. This rearrangement joins TRBV25-1 to TRBJ1-1; D ambiguous. This CDR3 spans 15 amino acids. Trimming cost V 6 bases and J 1 base, with 15 bases left between them. Per the germline V gene, CDR1 is MGHDK and CDR2 is SYGVNS.

The CDR3 DNA is TGTGCCAGTAGTTCAGCGACGGGACAGGGAAAGCAAAATGAGCAGTTCTTC. This gives the protein CASSSATGQGKQNEQFF. The V call is TRBV19, the J call TRBJ2-1; 9 positions agree with TRBD1. Per germline, CDR1 LNHDA and CDR2 SQIVND (reference sequence). J was trimmed by 7 bases and V by 5 bases; bases with no gene match: 15. The CDR3 extends over 17 amino acids.

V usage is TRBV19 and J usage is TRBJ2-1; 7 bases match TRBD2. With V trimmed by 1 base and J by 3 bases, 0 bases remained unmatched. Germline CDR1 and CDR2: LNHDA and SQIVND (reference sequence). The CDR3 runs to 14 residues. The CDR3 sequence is CASSIGDYYNEQFF. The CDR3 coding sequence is TGTGCCAGTAGTATAGGGGACTACTACAATGAGCAGTTCTTC.

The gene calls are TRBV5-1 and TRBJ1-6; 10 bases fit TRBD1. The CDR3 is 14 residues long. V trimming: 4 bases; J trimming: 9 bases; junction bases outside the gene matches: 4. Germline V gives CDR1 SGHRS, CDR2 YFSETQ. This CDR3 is CASSDRDRGSPLHF. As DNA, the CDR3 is TGCGCCAGCAGCGACCGGGACAGGGGTTCACCCCTCCACTTT.

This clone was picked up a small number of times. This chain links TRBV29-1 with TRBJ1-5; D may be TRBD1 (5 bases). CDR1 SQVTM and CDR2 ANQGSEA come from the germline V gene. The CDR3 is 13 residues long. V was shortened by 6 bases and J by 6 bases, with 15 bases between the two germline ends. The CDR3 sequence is CSVSGPATQPQHF. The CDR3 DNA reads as TGCAGCGTATCAGGGCCAGCAACTCAGCCCCAGCATTTT.